This TCR beta chain derives from a study of cytomegalovirus exposure and HLA in healthy donors. Study overall: Per a later analysis, the 666 first-cohort and 95 to 150 validation repertoires shared one platform. Study results and limitations: It was reportedly the case that the classifier diagnosed cytomegalovirus status with high specificity and sensitivity. Subsequent analysis found a tendency for first-cohort TCR clusters to co-occur within the 120 or so validation repertoires.

The method was immunoSEQ multiplex PCR; TCRdb's version includes in-frame clones alone and lacks a portion of them. The sample shows 80,000 to 95,000 clones, about 94% of them seen only once. This clone was seen a handful of times. No antigen is known for it. Per germline, CDR1 WSHSY and CDR2 SAAADI. The V segment lost 6 bases and the J segment 0 bases; nucleotides outside the gene matches: 5. The CDR3 has 15 amino acids. The chain combines TRBV10-2 with TRBJ2-7; TRBD2 matches 10 bases. The receptor was derived from a woman aged 25 to 39 in good health and CMV-seropositive. Source material: PBMCs. CDR3 DNA: TGCGCCAGCAGGGCAGCGGGAGGGAACTCCTACGAGCAGTACTTC. This encodes CASRAAGGNSYEQYF.